This TCR beta chain came from a study of T cell responses to AZD1222 COVID-19 vaccine. Study findings and constraints: The number of AZD1222 recipients seropositive at baseline was only 5 to 7.

V was clipped by 5 bases and J by 3 bases, with 11 bases between them. Germline loops: CDR1 SEHNR, CDR2 FQNEAQ (reference sequence). This CDR3 region has 14 residues. The protocol was immunoSEQ multiplex PCR, while the TCRdb copy is restricted to in-frame clones and leaves out a portion. The sample lists around 140,000 clones, almost 85% occurring once. The sample holds one count of this clone. The antigen is unknown. V gene TRBV7-9 combines with J gene TRBJ1-5; maybe TRBD1 (5 bases). The receptor was isolated from an adult who received the MenACWY meningococcal vaccine as a control. The material sequenced was peripheral blood, taken 28 days after the second dose of the MenACWY control vaccine. For the CDR3, the DNA is TGTGCCAGCAGCGCTGACAGATTCAATCAGCCCCAGCATTTT. It translates to CASSADRFNQPQHF.